This TCR beta chain was captured in a study of prognosis after radiotherapy for stage I lung cancer. Study summary: SBRT spanned 3 to 5 fractions, reaching a biologically effective dose of at least 100 Gy.

With two-round multiplex PCR, TCR beta CDR3 sequences were amplified from genomic DNA. Primers specific to each TRBV and TRBJ gene were used in first-round PCR. In TCRdb, the multiplex PCR reads were re-called with MiXCR into one record per CDR3 protein. The sample yields tens of thousands of distinct CDR3 sequences, just over 40% seen once. V was clipped by 5 bases and J by 2 bases, with 14 bases between them. Per germline, CDR1 MNHEY and CDR2 SVGEGT. The CDR3 is made up of 15 amino acids. This chain links TRBV6-2 or TRBV6-3 with TRBJ2-3; D gene unclear. The source of this sequence is a donor aged 50 or older with non-small cell lung cancer. The sample here was PBMCs, taken before or after stereotactic body radiation therapy (not recorded which). The CDR3 DNA sequence: TGTGCCAGCAGTGCCATAACGGTTAACACAGATACGCAGTATTTT. Translated, it gives CASSAITVNTDTQYF.